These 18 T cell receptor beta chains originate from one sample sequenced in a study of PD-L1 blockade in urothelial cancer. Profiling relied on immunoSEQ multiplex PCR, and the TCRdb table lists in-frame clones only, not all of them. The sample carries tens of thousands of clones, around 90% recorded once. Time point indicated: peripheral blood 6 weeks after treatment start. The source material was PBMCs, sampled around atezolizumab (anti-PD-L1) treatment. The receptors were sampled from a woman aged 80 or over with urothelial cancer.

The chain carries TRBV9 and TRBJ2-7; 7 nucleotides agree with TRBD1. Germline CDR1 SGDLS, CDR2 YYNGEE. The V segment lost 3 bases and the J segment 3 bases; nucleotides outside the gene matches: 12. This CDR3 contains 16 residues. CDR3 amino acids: CASSGGGRDRSYEQYF. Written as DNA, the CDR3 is TGTGCCAGCAGCGGAGGGGGTCGGGACAGAAGCTACGAGCAGTACTTC.

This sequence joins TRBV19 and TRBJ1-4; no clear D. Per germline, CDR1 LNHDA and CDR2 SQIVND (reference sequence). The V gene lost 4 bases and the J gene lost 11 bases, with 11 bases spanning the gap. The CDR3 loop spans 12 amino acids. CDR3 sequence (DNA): TGTGCCAGTAGTAGGAGGACGGATAAACTGTTTTTT. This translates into CASSRRTDKLFF.

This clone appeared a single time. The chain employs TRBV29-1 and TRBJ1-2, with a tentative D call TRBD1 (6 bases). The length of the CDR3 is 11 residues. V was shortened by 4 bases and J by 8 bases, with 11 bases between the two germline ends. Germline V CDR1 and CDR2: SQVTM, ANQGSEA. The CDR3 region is CSVVGASGYTF. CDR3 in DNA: TGCAGCGTTGTGGGGGCATCGGGCTACACCTTC.

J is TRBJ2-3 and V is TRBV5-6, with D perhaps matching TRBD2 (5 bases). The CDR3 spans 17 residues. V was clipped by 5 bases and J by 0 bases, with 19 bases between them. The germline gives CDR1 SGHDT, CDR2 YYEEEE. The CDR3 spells CASRGTRFGSSTDTQYF. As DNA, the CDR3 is TGTGCCAGCAGGGGTACTAGGTTCGGATCTAGCACAGATACGCAGTATTTT.

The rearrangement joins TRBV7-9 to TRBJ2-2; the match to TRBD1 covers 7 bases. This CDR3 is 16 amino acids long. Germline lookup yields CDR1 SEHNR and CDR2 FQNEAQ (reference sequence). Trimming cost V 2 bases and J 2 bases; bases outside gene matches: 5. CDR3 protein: CASSLLGQRNTGELFF. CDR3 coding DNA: TGTGCCAGCAGCTTATTGGGACAGCGCAACACCGGGGAGCTGTTTTTT.

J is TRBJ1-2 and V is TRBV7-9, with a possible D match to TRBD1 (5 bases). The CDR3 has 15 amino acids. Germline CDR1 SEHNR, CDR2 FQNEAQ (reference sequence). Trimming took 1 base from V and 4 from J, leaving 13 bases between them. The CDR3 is CASSLDGGGSYGYTF. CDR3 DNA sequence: TGTGCCAGCAGCTTAGATGGGGGAGGGAGCTATGGCTACACCTTC.

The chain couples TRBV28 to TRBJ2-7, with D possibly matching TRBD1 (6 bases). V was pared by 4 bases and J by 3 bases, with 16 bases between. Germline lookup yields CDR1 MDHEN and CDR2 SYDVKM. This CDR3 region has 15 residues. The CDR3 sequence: CASSSPRGLSYEQYF. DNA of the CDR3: TGTGCCAGCAGTTCACCCAGGGGTCTTAGCTACGAGCAGTACTTC.

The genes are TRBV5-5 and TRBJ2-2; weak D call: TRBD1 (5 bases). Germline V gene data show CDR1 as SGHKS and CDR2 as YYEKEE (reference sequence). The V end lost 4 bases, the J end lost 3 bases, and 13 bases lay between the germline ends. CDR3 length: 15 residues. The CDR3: CASSLSTGYTGELFF. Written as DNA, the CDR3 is TGTGCCAGCAGCCTATCCACAGGTTACACCGGGGAGCTGTTTTTT.

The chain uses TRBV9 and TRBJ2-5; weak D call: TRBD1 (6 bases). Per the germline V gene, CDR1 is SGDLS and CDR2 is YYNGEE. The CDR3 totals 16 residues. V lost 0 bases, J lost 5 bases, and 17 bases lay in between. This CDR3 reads CASSVGQDSLWETQYF. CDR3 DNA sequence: TGTGCCAGCAGCGTAGGGCAGGACAGTCTTTGGGAGACCCAGTACTTC.

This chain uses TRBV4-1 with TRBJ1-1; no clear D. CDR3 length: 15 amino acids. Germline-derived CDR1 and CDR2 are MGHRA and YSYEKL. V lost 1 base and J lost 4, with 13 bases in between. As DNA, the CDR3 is TGCGCCAGCAGCCAAGTCCGAGGCTTGACCACTGAAGCTTTCTTT. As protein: CASSQVRGLTTEAFF.

For the CDR3, the DNA is TGTGCCATCAGTGAGTCGTTCCCAGCGCGATACAATGAGCAGTTCTTC. Its translation: CAISESFPARYNEQFF. V and J are TRBV10-3 and TRBJ2-1; D unresolved. V lost 0 bases and J 4 bases, leaving 13 bases between the germline ends. The CDR3 is made up of 16 amino acids. CDR1 is ENHRY, CDR2 SYGVKD, per germline.

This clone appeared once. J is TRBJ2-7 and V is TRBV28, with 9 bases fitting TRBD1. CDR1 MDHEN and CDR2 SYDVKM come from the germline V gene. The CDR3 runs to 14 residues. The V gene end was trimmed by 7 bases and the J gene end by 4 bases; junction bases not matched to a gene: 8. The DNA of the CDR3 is TGTGCCAGCATACAGGGGGCGGTCGCGTACGAGCAGTACTTC. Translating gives CASIQGAVAYEQYF.

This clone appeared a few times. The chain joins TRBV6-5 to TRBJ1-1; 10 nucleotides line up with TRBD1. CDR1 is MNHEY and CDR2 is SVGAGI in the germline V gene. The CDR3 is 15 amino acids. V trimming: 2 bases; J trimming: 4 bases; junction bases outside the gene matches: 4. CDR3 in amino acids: CASSYGRTGGTEAFF. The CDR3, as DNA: TGTGCCAGCAGTTACGGAAGGACAGGGGGCACTGAAGCTTTCTTT.

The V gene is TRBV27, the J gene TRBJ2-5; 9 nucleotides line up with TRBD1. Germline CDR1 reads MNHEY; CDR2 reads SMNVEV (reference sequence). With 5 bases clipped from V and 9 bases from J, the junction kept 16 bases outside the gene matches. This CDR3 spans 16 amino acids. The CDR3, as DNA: TGTGCCAGCAGTCTAAAGGGACAGGGAAGGAAGCCGGCCCAGTACTTC. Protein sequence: CASSLKGQGRKPAQYF.

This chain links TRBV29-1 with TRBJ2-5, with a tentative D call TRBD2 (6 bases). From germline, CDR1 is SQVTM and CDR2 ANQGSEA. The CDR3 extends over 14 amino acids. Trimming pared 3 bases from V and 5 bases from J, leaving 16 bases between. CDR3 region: CSVEEPGVRETQYF. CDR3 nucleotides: TGCAGCGTTGAGGAGCCGGGGGTGCGGGAGACCCAGTACTTC.

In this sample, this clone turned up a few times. The CDR3 nucleotides read TGTGCCAGCAGCCCAACTAGCGGGAGCTTGAATGAGCAGTTCTTC. Its protein product is CASSPTSGSLNEQFF. The chain carries TRBV7-9 and TRBJ2-1; 11 positions agree with TRBD2. The CDR3 runs 15 residues. CDR1 SEHNR and CDR2 FQNEAQ come from the germline V gene (reference sequence). Germline trimming cut 5 bases from V and 7 bases from J; bases unmatched to any gene: 7.

The CDR3: CATSRDMAAEAFF. The CDR3 coding sequence is TGTGCCACCAGCAGAGATATGGCAGCTGAAGCTTTCTTT. The chain couples TRBV15 to TRBJ1-1, with D unclear. Germline values: CDR1 LNHNV, CDR2 YYDKDF (reference sequence). The CDR3 spans 13 residues. Trimming cost V 0 bases and J 6 bases, with 8 bases left between them.

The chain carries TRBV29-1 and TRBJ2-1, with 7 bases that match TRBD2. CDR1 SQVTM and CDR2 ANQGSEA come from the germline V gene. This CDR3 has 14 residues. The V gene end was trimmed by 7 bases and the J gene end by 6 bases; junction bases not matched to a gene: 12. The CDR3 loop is CSATGGALGNEQFF. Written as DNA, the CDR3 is TGCAGCGCCACGGGGGGAGCGCTGGGCAATGAGCAGTTCTTC.